This is a list of T cell receptor beta chains from one sample in a study of technical replicates of blood from a handful of donors. The table came from immunoSEQ multiplex PCR; TCRdb's copy has only in-frame clones and leaves some out. The sample lists tens of thousands of clones, approximately 91% occurring once. Specimen: PBMCs. These TCRs come from a human donor in good health. Some clones in this sample may be carry-over from other donors' samples. Each CDR3 is given with its conserved first and last residue. Fields, in order: clone size, J gene, D gene, V gene, CDR3 DNA, CDR3 protein. The D gene is left open where the match is weak. For some rows the clone size is stated as once, few or many, or as a class when expanded; others skip it.

clone_size: NA
j_call: TRBJ2-1
d_call: TRBD2
v_call: TRBV11-3
cdr3_nt: TGTGCCAGCAGCTCTGCGGCCCCGGCTAGCGGGGGCTACAATGAGCAGTTCTTC
cdr3_aa: CASSSAAPASGGYNEQFF

clone_size: NA
j_call: TRBJ1-5
d_call: NA
v_call: TRBV7-2
cdr3_nt: TGTGCCAGCAGCTTTTACAATCAGCCCCAGCATTTT
cdr3_aa: CASSFYNQPQHF

clone_size: NA
j_call: TRBJ1-2
d_call: TRBD1
v_call: TRBV18
cdr3_nt: TGTGCCAGCTCACCACTCGGGCAGGGGGCAGACTATGGCTACACCTTC
cdr3_aa: CASSPLGQGADYGYTF

clone_size: NA
j_call: TRBJ1-1
d_call: NA
v_call: TRBV4-2
cdr3_nt: TGTGCCAGCAGCCCCTTGGGACAGAACACTGAAGCTTTCTTT
cdr3_aa: CASSPLGQNTEAFF

clone_size: NA
j_call: TRBJ2-1
d_call: TRBD2
v_call: TRBV11-3
cdr3_nt: TGTGCCAGCAGCCAAGGTCGGGGGGGCCAAAATGAGCAGTTCTTC
cdr3_aa: CASSQGRGGQNEQFF

clone_size: NA
j_call: TRBJ1-5
d_call: TRBD1
v_call: TRBV6-5
cdr3_nt: TGTGCCAGCAGTACCTCCGGGACAGGGGTTCAGCCCCAGCATTTT
cdr3_aa: CASSTSGTGVQPQHF

clone_size: NA
j_call: TRBJ2-7
d_call: NA
v_call: TRBV2
cdr3_nt: TGTGCCAGCAGAGAGACTAACCTATCCTACGAGCAGTACTTC
cdr3_aa: CASRETNLSYEQYF

clone_size: few
j_call: TRBJ1-1
d_call: NA
v_call: TRBV13
cdr3_nt: TGTGCCAGCAGCTGGCAAAGGAACACTGAAGCTTTCTTT
cdr3_aa: CASSWQRNTEAFF

clone_size: NA
j_call: TRBJ1-6
d_call: NA
v_call: TRBV7-9
cdr3_nt: TGTGCCAGCAGCCCAGCCCTAGGCGCGGGTTCACCCCTCCACTTT
cdr3_aa: CASSPALGAGSPLHF

clone_size: NA
j_call: TRBJ2-7
d_call: NA
v_call: TRBV30
cdr3_nt: TGTGCCTGGAGTAAAGGGGTCGGTTCCTACGAGCAGTACTTC
cdr3_aa: CAWSKGVGSYEQYF

clone_size: NA
j_call: TRBJ1-2
d_call: NA
v_call: TRBV4-2
cdr3_nt: TGTGCCAGCAGCCAAGCAGGTGCAGCTAACTATGGCTACACCTTC
cdr3_aa: CASSQAGAANYGYTF

clone_size: NA
j_call: TRBJ2-2
d_call: TRBD2
v_call: TRBV27
cdr3_nt: TGTGCCAGCAGTTTAGAACTAGCGGGGGCCCGTAACACCGGGGAGCTGTTTTTT
cdr3_aa: CASSLELAGARNTGELFF

clone_size: NA
j_call: TRBJ2-5
d_call: TRBD1
v_call: TRBV5-1
cdr3_nt: TGCGCCAGCAGCTTGGCGGGACAGGGACTCCAAGAGACCCAGTACTTC
cdr3_aa: CASSLAGQGLQETQYF

clone_size: NA
j_call: TRBJ2-3
d_call: TRBD2
v_call: TRBV11-2
cdr3_nt: TGTGCCAGCAGCTTTAGGCGGGAGGGCACAGATACGCAGTATTTT
cdr3_aa: CASSFRREGTDTQYF

clone_size: NA
j_call: TRBJ2-7
d_call: TRBD2
v_call: TRBV5-4
cdr3_nt: TGTGCCAGCAGCTTGGGACTAGCGGGAGTAGTCGAGCAGTACTTC
cdr3_aa: CASSLGLAGVVEQYF

clone_size: once
j_call: TRBJ2-7
d_call: NA
v_call: TRBV25-1
cdr3_nt: TGTGCCAGCAGCCGAGGGGGGGGAACCTACGAGCAGTACTTC
cdr3_aa: CASSRGGGTYEQYF

clone_size: once
j_call: TRBJ2-5
d_call: NA
v_call: TRBV6-6
cdr3_nt: TGTGCCACCTATCAGGCCACCCAGTACTTC
cdr3_aa: CATYQATQYF

clone_size: NA
j_call: TRBJ2-2
d_call: TRBD2
v_call: TRBV19
cdr3_nt: TGTGCCAGTAGTAGGGGACTAGCGGGAGGGCCCGGGGAGCTGTTTTTT
cdr3_aa: CASSRGLAGGPGELFF

clone_size: many
j_call: TRBJ1-2
d_call: TRBD1
v_call: TRBV9
cdr3_nt: TGTGCCAGCAGCCCCCTGACAGGGGGGTACTATGGCTACACCTTC
cdr3_aa: CASSPLTGGYYGYTF

clone_size: NA
j_call: TRBJ1-2
d_call: NA
v_call: TRBV4-1
cdr3_nt: TGCGCCAGCAGCCAAGATGGCCTTAACTATGGCTACACCTTC
cdr3_aa: CASSQDGLNYGYTF

clone_size: NA
j_call: TRBJ2-3
d_call: TRBD2
v_call: TRBV15
cdr3_nt: TGTGCCACCAGCAGAGGACGGGGGGGGAGCACAGATACGCAGTATTTT
cdr3_aa: CATSRGRGGSTDTQYF

clone_size: NA
j_call: TRBJ2-1
d_call: NA
v_call: TRBV27
cdr3_nt: TGTGCCAGCAGTTTAGCGGGACCACCGAGCTCCTACAATGAGCAGTTCTTC
cdr3_aa: CASSLAGPPSSYNEQFF

clone_size: NA
j_call: TRBJ1-6
d_call: NA
v_call: TRBV18
cdr3_nt: TGTGCCAGCTCACCACCCCCACAGGGTTCACCCCTCCACTTT
cdr3_aa: CASSPPPQGSPLHF

clone_size: NA
j_call: TRBJ1-2
d_call: TRBD1
v_call: TRBV6-6
cdr3_nt: TGTGCCAGCAGTCGAAGTGACAGGGCCAACTATGGCTACACCTTC
cdr3_aa: CASSRSDRANYGYTF

clone_size: NA
j_call: TRBJ1-5
d_call: TRBD1
v_call: TRBV7-2
cdr3_nt: TGTGCCAGCAGCTTATTGGGACAGTTCAATCAGCCCCAGCATTTT
cdr3_aa: CASSLLGQFNQPQHF

clone_size: few
j_call: TRBJ1-2
d_call: TRBD1
v_call: TRBV19
cdr3_nt: TGTGCCAGTGGGGACAGGGTAGAAGCTAACTATGGCTACACCTTC
cdr3_aa: CASGDRVEANYGYTF

clone_size: NA
j_call: TRBJ2-7
d_call: NA
v_call: TRBV27
cdr3_nt: TGTGCCAGCAGTGCACGGGACTCCCCCTACGAGCAGTACTTC
cdr3_aa: CASSARDSPYEQYF

clone_size: NA
j_call: TRBJ2-1
d_call: NA
v_call: TRBV4-1
cdr3_nt: TGCGCCAGCAGCCAAGGGGAGGGGGGAATCTACAATGAGCAGTTCTTC
cdr3_aa: CASSQGEGGIYNEQFF

clone_size: NA
j_call: TRBJ2-5
d_call: NA
v_call: TRBV12-1
cdr3_nt: TGTGCCAGCAGCTTGCAAGGGACTAGCGGTACAGAGACCCAGTACTTC
cdr3_aa: CASSLQGTSGTETQYF

clone_size: few
j_call: TRBJ1-2
d_call: NA
v_call: TRBV4-1
cdr3_nt: TGCGCCAGCAGCTCCTTCCTAAGAACGGTAACTAACTATGGCTACACCTTC
cdr3_aa: CASSSFLRTVTNYGYTF

clone_size: NA
j_call: TRBJ2-2
d_call: NA
v_call: TRBV5-6
cdr3_nt: TGTGCCAGCAGCTTCCTCCTTAGGGAGCTGTTTTTT
cdr3_aa: CASSFLLRELFF

clone_size: NA
j_call: TRBJ1-1
d_call: NA
v_call: TRBV4-3
cdr3_nt: TGCGCCAGCAGCCAAGCCCCCCTGGCCACTGAAGCTTTCTTT
cdr3_aa: CASSQAPLATEAFF

clone_size: NA
j_call: TRBJ2-7
d_call: NA
v_call: TRBV7-9
cdr3_nt: TGTGCCAGCAGCTTAGCGGGAGGGGGAGACTACGAGCAGTACTTC
cdr3_aa: CASSLAGGGDYEQYF

clone_size: NA
j_call: TRBJ1-2
d_call: NA
v_call: TRBV4-1
cdr3_nt: TGCGCCAGCAGCCAAGATTCTCCAGGACCCCGCGGGTATGGCTACACCTTC
cdr3_aa: CASSQDSPGPRGYGYTF

clone_size: few
j_call: TRBJ2-1
d_call: TRBD2
v_call: TRBV4-3
cdr3_nt: TGCGCCAGCAGCCAAGAGGCTAGCGGGAGTTTGAATGAGCAGTTCTTC
cdr3_aa: CASSQEASGSLNEQFF

clone_size: NA
j_call: TRBJ1-5
d_call: NA
v_call: TRBV6-5
cdr3_nt: TGTGCCAGCAGTTACGAACGGGGTACTCAGCCCCAGCATTTT
cdr3_aa: CASSYERGTQPQHF

clone_size: NA
j_call: TRBJ2-1
d_call: TRBD1
v_call: TRBV7-3
cdr3_nt: TGTGCCAGCAGCCCTGGACAGGGTTACAATGAGCAGTTCTTC
cdr3_aa: CASSPGQGYNEQFF

clone_size: NA
j_call: TRBJ2-7
d_call: NA
v_call: TRBV7-8
cdr3_nt: TGTGCCAGCAGCTTCAAGTTTCCAGGCACCTCCTACGAGCAGTACTTC
cdr3_aa: CASSFKFPGTSYEQYF

clone_size: NA
j_call: TRBJ1-1
d_call: TRBD1
v_call: TRBV5-4
cdr3_nt: TGTGCCAGCAGCGGACGGACAGGGTGGGACACTGAAGCTTTCTTT
cdr3_aa: CASSGRTGWDTEAFF

clone_size: NA
j_call: TRBJ2-7
d_call: NA
v_call: TRBV30
cdr3_nt: TGTGCCTGGAGTGTACTGGCCAGGGGCTACGAGCAGTACTTC
cdr3_aa: CAWSVLARGYEQYF

clone_size: NA
j_call: TRBJ2-7
d_call: NA
v_call: TRBV14
cdr3_nt: TGTGCCAGCAGCCCAAGGTTCCGCGGACAGCTAAACTACGAGCAGTACTTC
cdr3_aa: CASSPRFRGQLNYEQYF

clone_size: NA
j_call: TRBJ1-1
d_call: NA
v_call: TRBV7-6
cdr3_nt: TGTGCCAGCGGCTCCCCGGCACAGGGTGAAGCTTTCTTT
cdr3_aa: CASGSPAQGEAFF

clone_size: NA
j_call: TRBJ1-2
d_call: NA
v_call: TRBV7-2
cdr3_nt: TGTGCCAGCAGCTCGGGATACGGCTATGGCTACACCTTC
cdr3_aa: CASSSGYGYGYTF

clone_size: NA
j_call: TRBJ1-2
d_call: TRBD1
v_call: TRBV6-1
cdr3_nt: TGTGCCAGCAGTGAAGCGATGGGGGGACAGGGTGTAGGATCGCATGGCTACACCTTC
cdr3_aa: CASSEAMGGQGVGSHGYTF

clone_size: NA
j_call: TRBJ1-2
d_call: NA
v_call: TRBV5-5
cdr3_nt: TGTGCCAGCAGCTCGGGCTATGGGTTAATTGTGGGGGCGGACTATGGCTACACCTTC
cdr3_aa: CASSSGYGLIVGADYGYTF

clone_size: NA
j_call: TRBJ2-1
d_call: NA
v_call: TRBV5-6
cdr3_nt: TGTGCCAGCAGCTTGGCCCTGTACAATGAGCAGTTCTTC
cdr3_aa: CASSLALYNEQFF

clone_size: NA
j_call: TRBJ2-5
d_call: NA
v_call: TRBV4-2
cdr3_nt: TGTGCCAGCAGCCAAGATACGGGGTCGGGGACCCAGTACTTC
cdr3_aa: CASSQDTGSGTQYF

clone_size: few
j_call: TRBJ1-5
d_call: NA
v_call: TRBV6-6
cdr3_nt: TGTGCCAGCACCCTCTTCGGGGGAAATAATCAGCCCCAGCATTTT
cdr3_aa: CASTLFGGNNQPQHF

clone_size: NA
j_call: TRBJ1-2
d_call: TRBD1
v_call: TRBV4-3
cdr3_nt: TGCGCCAGCAGCCAGGTGACAGGGAAGGACTACACCTTC
cdr3_aa: CASSQVTGKDYTF

clone_size: NA
j_call: TRBJ1-1
d_call: TRBD1
v_call: TRBV6-5
cdr3_nt: TGTGCCAGCAGCCCCGGGACAGGGGGCACTGAAGCTTTCTTT
cdr3_aa: CASSPGTGGTEAFF

clone_size: NA
j_call: TRBJ2-5
d_call: TRBD2
v_call: TRBV4-3
cdr3_nt: TGCGCCAGCAGCCTCTTGACTAGCGGGGGGCCCGGGGAGACCCAGTACTTC
cdr3_aa: CASSLLTSGGPGETQYF

clone_size: NA
j_call: TRBJ2-5
d_call: TRBD2
v_call: TRBV14
cdr3_nt: TGTGCCAGCAGCCAGTTACTAGCGGGGGGTGTGGAGACCCAGTACTTC
cdr3_aa: CASSQLLAGGVETQYF

clone_size: NA
j_call: TRBJ2-1
d_call: TRBD2
v_call: TRBV7-3
cdr3_nt: TGTGCCAGCACCCGCGGACTAGCGGGAGATGAGCAGTTCTTC
cdr3_aa: CASTRGLAGDEQFF

clone_size: NA
j_call: TRBJ2-1
d_call: TRBD2
v_call: TRBV6-5
cdr3_nt: TGTGCCAGCAGTTGGTCGGGGGGGGCGTTATACAATGAGCAGTTCTTC
cdr3_aa: CASSWSGGALYNEQFF

clone_size: NA
j_call: TRBJ2-7
d_call: NA
v_call: TRBV7-6
cdr3_nt: TGTGCCAGCAGCCCCGGGTGGGGGCTGGACGAGCAGTACTTC
cdr3_aa: CASSPGWGLDEQYF

clone_size: NA
j_call: TRBJ2-3
d_call: NA
v_call: TRBV7-3
cdr3_nt: TGTGCCAGCAGCCAACAAACCTCCAGCGCAGATACGCAGTATTTT
cdr3_aa: CASSQQTSSADTQYF